A single sample gave rise to the 16 T cell receptor beta chains below, sequenced in a study of OX40 agonist ivuxolimab in advanced cancers. The library relied on the immunoSEQ multiplex PCR assay. TCRdb limited this immuneACCESS table to in-frame rearrangements with V and J called. A share of clones is missing; checked studies link under half to unresolved V genes, and the rest is unexplained. Within this sample are some 64,000 clones, with 85% to 95% of them counted one time only. Of the sample, 25% is held by the ten largest clones. The starting material was CD4+ or CD8+ T cells sorted from blood, obtained in a trial of the OX40 agonist ivuxolimab. These receptor sequences come from an adult with an advanced solid tumor such as melanoma, head and neck, liver or kidney cancer.

V usage is TRBV4-1 and J usage is TRBJ2-5, with D unresolved. Germline assignment: CDR1 MGHRA and CDR2 YSYEKL. The CDR3 is 11 residues long. Trimming pared 8 bases from V and 2 bases from J, leaving 6 bases between. The CDR3 DNA reads TGCGCCAGCGGGGTGCAAGAGACCCAGTACTTC. This encodes CASGVQETQYF.

This rearrangement joins TRBV2 to TRBJ2-7, with 9 bases lining up with TRBD1. V shed 5 bases, J shed 1 base, and the junction held 15 bases outside the gene matches. This CDR3 is 18 amino acids long. The germline V gene has CDR1 SNHLY and CDR2 FYNNEI. The CDR3 DNA is TGTGCCAGCAGTCGAAACCGGGACAGGGCCCACTTTTCCTACGAGCAGTACTTC. This sequence encodes CASSRNRDRAHFSYEQYF.

For the CDR3, the DNA is TGTGCCAGCAGCCTGTCGGGACAGGGGCTAGCCAAAAACATTCAGTACTTC. Translated: CASSLSGQGLAKNIQYF. The chain links TRBV14 to TRBJ2-4, with 10 bases aligning to TRBD1. The CDR3 extends over 17 amino acids. In germline, CDR1 is SGHDN, CDR2 FVKESK. V dropped 4 bases and J dropped 0; count of bases not matched to a gene: 6.

CDR3 nucleotides: TGTGCCAGCAGCTTTAGCGGGAGGTCTGCAGATACGCAGTATTTT. This translates into CASSFSGRSADTQYF. This chain connects TRBV11-1 to TRBJ2-3; TRBD2 matches 10 bases. The germline CDR1 and CDR2 sequences are SGHAT and FQDESV (reference sequence). The CDR3 sequence is 15 residues long. V was pared by 3 bases and J by 4 bases, with 4 bases of the junction left unmatched.

The chain joins TRBV9 to TRBJ2-3; 8 nucleotides agree with TRBD2. The germline V gene has CDR1 SGDLS and CDR2 YYNGEE. Germline trimming cut 0 bases from V and 2 bases from J; bases unmatched to any gene: 5. There are 16 residues in the CDR3. CDR3 DNA: TGTGCCAGCAGCGTAGGGCTAGCGGGTAACACAGATACGCAGTATTTT. Translated: CASSVGLAGNTDTQYF.

V gene TRBV20-1 combines with J gene TRBJ1-2, with unresolved D. The germline V and J ends were trimmed by 3 bases and 8 bases, with 10 bases remaining between them. This CDR3 contains 11 residues. CDR1 is DFQATT and CDR2 is SNEGSKA in the germline V gene (reference sequence). The CDR3 DNA sequence: TGCAGTGCTAGTCCGGGCGAGGGCTACACCTTC. This sequence encodes CSASPGEGYTF.

The rearrangement uses TRBV6-5 and TRBJ2-1; 13 bases line up with TRBD2. Germline CDR1 MNHEY, CDR2 SVGAGI. The CDR3 is 16 residues long. The J segment lost 7 bases and the V segment lost 2 bases, leaving 5 bases of the junction unmatched. In nucleotides, the CDR3 is TGTGCCAGCAGTTACCCTCGGACTAGCGGGAGTAATGAGCAGTTCTTC. This translates into CASSYPRTSGSNEQFF.

This chain links TRBV19 with TRBJ2-1; the D is unclear. The CDR3 runs 16 residues. The germline V gene encodes CDR1 LNHDA and CDR2 SQIVND (reference sequence). Deletions cut 3 bases from V and 7 bases from J, with 19 bases between. DNA for the CDR3: TGTGCCAGTAGTATTAATTGGGGTCGGCAAAATAATGAGCAGTTCTTC. Residues: CASSINWGRQNNEQFF.

The rearrangement links TRBV9 to TRBJ2-1; 8 bases match TRBD2. This CDR3 has 16 amino acids. The V gene's germline CDR1 is SGDLS and CDR2 YYNGEE. V trimming: 1 base; J trimming: 4 bases; junction bases outside the gene matches: 7. CDR3 DNA: TGTGCCAGCAGCGTACACGGGGTAGCGGGGTACAATGAGCAGTTCTTC. Its translation: CASSVHGVAGYNEQFF.

With regard to this clone: Germline and junction disagree at one end, which may indicate a read error. This chain joins TRBV7-7 and TRBJ2-1; TRBD2 matches 8 bases. CDR3 length: 13 residues. The germline V gene has CDR1 SSHAT and CDR2 FNYEAQ (reference sequence). In DNA form, the CDR3 reads TGTGCTAGCAGCTTCGGGGGGGGAAATGAGCAGTTCTTC. As protein: CASSFGGGNEQFF.

The V and J genes are TRBV4-3 and TRBJ2-1; the match to TRBD2 covers 9 bases. Germline V CDR1 and CDR2: LGHNA, YSLEER. After removal of 0 bases from V and 5 bases from J, the junction contained 11 bases not matched to a gene. The CDR3 loop spans 18 amino acids. The CDR3 sequence: CASSQERFGGRGNNEQFF. The DNA for the CDR3 is TGCGCCAGCAGCCAAGAAAGATTCGGCGGGAGGGGTAACAATGAGCAGTTCTTC.

V and J are TRBV11-2 and TRBJ1-5; D remains ambiguous. The CDR3 covers 13 residues. The V end lost 5 bases, the J end lost 6 bases, and 11 bases lay between the germline ends. Germline CDR1 and CDR2: SGHAT and FQNNGV. CDR3 bases: TGTGCCAGCAGCAGTTTCGTAGGTCAGCCCCAGCATTTT. This sequence encodes CASSSFVGQPQHF. The full variable domain, its missing parts supplied by reference TRBV11-2 and TRBJ1-5, is EAGVAQSPRYKIIEKRQSVAFWCNPISGHATLYWYQQILGQGPKLLIQFQNNGVVDDSQLPKDRFSAERLKGVDSTLKIQPAKLEDSAVYLCASSSFVGQPQHFGDGTRLSIL.

The chain has TRBV5-1 and TRBJ1-1; TRBD1 matches at 7 bases. Germline CDR1 and CDR2: SGHRS and YFSETQ. V lost 5 bases and J lost 8; bases outside the gene matches: 6. The CDR3 is 12 amino acids. As DNA, the CDR3 is TGCGCCAGCAGTCTCACAGGGGACGAAGCTTTCTTT. The encoded protein is CASSLTGDEAFF.

This clone was seen only a few times. The V gene is TRBV2, the J gene TRBJ1-1; D might be TRBD1 (5 bases). Trimming removed 6 bases from V and 2 bases from J, with 16 bases in between. Germline V gives CDR1 SNHLY, CDR2 FYNNEI. This CDR3 has 15 amino acids. CDR3 amino acids: CASSARDDVNTEAFF. CDR3 DNA: TGTGCCAGCAGCGCCCGGGACGACGTTAACACTGAAGCTTTCTTT.

This chain uses TRBV4-1 with TRBJ2-1; TRBD2 matches at 9 bases. In germline, CDR1 is MGHRA, CDR2 YSYEKL. Germline trimming cut 1 base from V and 9 bases from J; bases unmatched to any gene: 7. CDR3 size: 15 residues. The CDR3 reads CASSQAGSGRLEQFF. The CDR3 bases are TGCGCCAGCAGCCAAGCAGGTAGCGGGAGACTTGAGCAGTTCTTC.

V usage is TRBV28 and J usage is TRBJ2-7; 9 bases are a match to TRBD2. The CDR3 is 14 amino acids. Germline CDR1 MDHEN, CDR2 SYDVKM. The trim removed 9 bases at V and 4 bases at J, leaving 10 bases unmatched. In nucleotides, the CDR3 is TGTGCCAGTCGTAGCGGGAGCAGTGCTTACGAGCAGTACTTC. Residues: CASRSGSSAYEQYF.